This TCR beta chain was identified in a study of control samples from healthy donors and cancer patients (dated by TCRdb to 2020 to 2021). V and J are trimmed by 1 base and 5 bases, and the gene matches miss 3 bases of the junction. The CDR1 and CDR2 encoded by the germline V gene (reference sequence) are LNHDA and SQIVND. The CDR3 contains 16 residues, cysteine and phenylalanine counted. The read is trimmed to its CDR3 DNA, 48 bases read in frame from base 1. The library was made by the immunoSEQ multiplex PCR assay. Here the immuneACCESS table is served through TCRdb, limited to in-frame sequences with V and J called. Missing clones are a known gap in these copies; in checked studies unresolved V genes cover under half, and the rest lacks a known reason. In all, the sample holds more than 45,000 clones, and approximately 90% of those were seen once. Around 0.9% of the sample rests with the top ten.

In the case of this clone: Its target antigen remains unknown. Base qualities are not provided; no much larger clone lies one nucleotide away.

The chain employs TRBV19 and TRBJ2-2, with 11 bases matching TRBD1. The sample comprised PBMCs. This clonotype originated in a man younger than 40 with colorectal cancer. The base sequence is TGTGCCAGTAGTATAGGGCGGGACAGGGGGACCGGGGAGCTGTTTTTT. This is translated as CASSIGRDRGTGELFF.